This note documents a single T cell receptor (beta chain) sequence. What it binds is not known. CDR3 length: 16 residues. Germline V lookup: CDR1 MNHNY, CDR2 SVGAGI (reference sequence). V was trimmed by 2 bases and J by 7 bases, leaving 18 bases between them. The data belong to a study of cytomegalovirus exposure and HLA in healthy donors. Study in general: Inside one of the first data releases sat 85 million or so unique TCRs taken from HLA-typed donors.

Study-wide results and caveats: Some V segments (TRBV6-2 and TRBV6-3 among them) were excluded as indistinguishable.

The PCR had 60 Vbeta and 13 Jbeta primers. Assay: immunoSEQ multiplex PCR; the TCRdb copy retains only in-frame clones and omits some. The data contain under 250,000 clones, less than 80% of them singletons. This sequence was found in a woman aged 30 to 39 in good health and CMV-seropositive. The sequenced sample was PBMCs. The chain links TRBV6-6 to TRBJ2-1, with a possible D match to TRBD2 (5 bases). The DNA of the CDR3 is TGTGCCAGCAGTTACCCACCAGGCGGGTTAGCGAATGAGCAGTTCTTC. Protein: CASSYPPGGLANEQFF.